One TCR beta chain is described in this entry. V was clipped by 5 bases and J by 1 base; unmatched bases: 4. The CDR3 loop spans 14 amino acids. Germline CDR1 is SGHTA and CDR2 is FQGNSA. Some clones are missing from TCRdb's copy, which holds only in-frame ones; the method was immunoSEQ multiplex PCR. The repertoire consists of 100,000 to 150,000 clones, with 88% occurring once and the leading ten covering 5.8%. These data belong to a study of radiation and T cells in renal cell carcinoma. Time point here: blood 2 weeks post-SBRT. The sample's treatment: 15 Gy SBRT to primary tumor, nephrectomy 4 weeks later.

This clonotype was obtained from a woman in her 70s with renal cell carcinoma. Sequenced here: blood, sampled from a patient whose treatment included radiotherapy and nephrectomy. This sequence joins TRBV7-2 and TRBJ1-1; TRBD1 agrees at 7 bases. CDR3 in DNA: TGTGCCAGCAGCGCGGGACAGAGGAACACTGAAGCTTTCTTT. This sequence encodes CASSAGQRNTEAFF.